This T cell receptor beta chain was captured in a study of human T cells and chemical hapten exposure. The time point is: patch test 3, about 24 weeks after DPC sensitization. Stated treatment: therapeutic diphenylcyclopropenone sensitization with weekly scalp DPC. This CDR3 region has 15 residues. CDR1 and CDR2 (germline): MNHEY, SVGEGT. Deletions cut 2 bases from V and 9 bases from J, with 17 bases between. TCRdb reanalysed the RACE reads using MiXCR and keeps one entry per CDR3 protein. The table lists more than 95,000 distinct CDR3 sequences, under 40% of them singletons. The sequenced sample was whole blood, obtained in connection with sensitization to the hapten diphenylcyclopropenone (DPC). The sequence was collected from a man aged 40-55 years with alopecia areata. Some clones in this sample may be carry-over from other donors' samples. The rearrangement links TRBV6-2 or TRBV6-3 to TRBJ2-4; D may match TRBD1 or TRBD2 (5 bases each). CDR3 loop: CASSYRWPAGSIQYF. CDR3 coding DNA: TGTGCCAGCAGTTACCGTTGGCCAGCAGGGAGCATTCAGTACTTC.